The text below deals with one TCR beta chain. By how much of the sample it makes up, this clonotype is medium-sized (0.01 to 0.1%). Its cognate antigen has yet to be identified. Per-nucleotide qualities are absent, and no much larger clonotype sits a single base away. The data were produced on an Illumina MiSeq. TCRdb cleaned the public reads at Q25 with fastp, built clones with MiXCR and kept in-frame beta chains. CDR3 protein sequences are deduplicated, and each keeps its most common genes and DNA. This sample lists around 4,300 distinct CDR3 sequences; 10% were detected once. The ten largest make up 10% to 15% of the sample. These data come from a study. Trimming leaves V shorter by 2 bases and J shorter by 2 bases, with the junction holding 4 bases beyond the gene matches. CDR1 MNHEY and CDR2 SMNVEV were looked up in the germline V gene (reference sequence). The CDR3 goes from the cysteine to the phenylalanine over 15 residues. The kept DNA is CDR3 alone, 45 bases in frame from the first base.

The TCR sequence derives from a human donor with rheumatoid arthritis. Source material: CD4+ T cells from synovial fluid. Recombination linked TRBV27 to TRBJ2-7; TRBD1 agrees with 9 junctional bases. The CDR3 corresponds to CASSLGDRVTYEQYF. In nucleotide form, the sequence is TGTGCCAGCAGTTTAGGGGACAGGGTAACCTACGAGCAGTACTTC.